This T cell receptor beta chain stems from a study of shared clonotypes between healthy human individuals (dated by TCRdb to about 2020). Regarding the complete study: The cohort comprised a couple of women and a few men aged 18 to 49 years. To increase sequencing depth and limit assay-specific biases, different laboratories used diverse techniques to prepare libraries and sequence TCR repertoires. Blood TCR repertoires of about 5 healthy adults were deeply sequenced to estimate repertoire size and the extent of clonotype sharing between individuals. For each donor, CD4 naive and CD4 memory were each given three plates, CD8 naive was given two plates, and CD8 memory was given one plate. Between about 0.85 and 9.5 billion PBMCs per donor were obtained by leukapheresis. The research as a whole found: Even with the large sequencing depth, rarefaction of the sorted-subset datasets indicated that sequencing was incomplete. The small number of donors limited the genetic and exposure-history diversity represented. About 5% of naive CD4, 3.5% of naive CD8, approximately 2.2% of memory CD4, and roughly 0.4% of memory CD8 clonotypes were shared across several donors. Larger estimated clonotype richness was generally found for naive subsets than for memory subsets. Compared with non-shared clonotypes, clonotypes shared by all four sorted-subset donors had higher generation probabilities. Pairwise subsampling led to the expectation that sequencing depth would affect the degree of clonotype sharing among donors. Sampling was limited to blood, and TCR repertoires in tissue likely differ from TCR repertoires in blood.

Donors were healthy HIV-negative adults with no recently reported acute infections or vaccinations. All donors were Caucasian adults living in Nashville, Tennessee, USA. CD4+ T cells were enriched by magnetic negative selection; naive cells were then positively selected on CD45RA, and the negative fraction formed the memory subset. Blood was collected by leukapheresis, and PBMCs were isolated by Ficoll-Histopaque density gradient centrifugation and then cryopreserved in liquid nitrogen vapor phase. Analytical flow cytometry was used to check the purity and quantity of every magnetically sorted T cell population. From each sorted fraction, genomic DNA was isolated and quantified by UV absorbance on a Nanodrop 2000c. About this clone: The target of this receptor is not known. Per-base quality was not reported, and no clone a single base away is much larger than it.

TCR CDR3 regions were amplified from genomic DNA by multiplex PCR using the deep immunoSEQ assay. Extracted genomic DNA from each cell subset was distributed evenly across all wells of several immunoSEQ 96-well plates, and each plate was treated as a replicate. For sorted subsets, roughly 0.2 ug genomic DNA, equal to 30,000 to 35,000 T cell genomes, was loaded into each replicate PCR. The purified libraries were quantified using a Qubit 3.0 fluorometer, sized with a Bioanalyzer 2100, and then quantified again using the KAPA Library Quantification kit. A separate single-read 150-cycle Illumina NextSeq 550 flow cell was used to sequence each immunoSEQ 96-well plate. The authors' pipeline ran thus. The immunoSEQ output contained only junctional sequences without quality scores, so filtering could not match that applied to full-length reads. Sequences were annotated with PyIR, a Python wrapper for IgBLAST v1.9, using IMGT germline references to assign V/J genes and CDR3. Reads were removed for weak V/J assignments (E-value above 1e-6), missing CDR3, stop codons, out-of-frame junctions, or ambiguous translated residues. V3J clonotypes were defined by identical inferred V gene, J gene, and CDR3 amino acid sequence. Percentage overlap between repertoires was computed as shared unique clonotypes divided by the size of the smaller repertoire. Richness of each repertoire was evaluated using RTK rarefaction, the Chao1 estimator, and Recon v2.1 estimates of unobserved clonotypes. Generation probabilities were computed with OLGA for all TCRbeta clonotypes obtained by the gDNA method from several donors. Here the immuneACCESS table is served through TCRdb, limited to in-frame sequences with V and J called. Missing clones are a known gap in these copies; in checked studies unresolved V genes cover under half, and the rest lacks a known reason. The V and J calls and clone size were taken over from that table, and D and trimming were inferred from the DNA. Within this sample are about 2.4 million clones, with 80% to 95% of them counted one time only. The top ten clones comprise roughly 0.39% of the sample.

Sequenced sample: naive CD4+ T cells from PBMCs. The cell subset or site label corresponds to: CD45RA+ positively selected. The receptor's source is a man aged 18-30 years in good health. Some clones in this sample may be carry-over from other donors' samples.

The CDR3 here reads CASHDRGRGHGEQFF. The bases are TGCGCCAGCCACGACAGGGGCAGGGGACACGGGGAGCAGTTCTTC. This sequence uses TRBV5-1 and TRBJ2-1, with 8 bases in between that match TRBD1. Clipping removes 7 bases from V and 10 bases from J, with 16 as the unmatched junction base count. Spanning cysteine to phenylalanine, the CDR3 consists of 15 amino acids. Only CDR3 DNA remains: 45 bases, in frame from the first base. The germline V gene specifies SGHRS as CDR1 and YFSETQ as CDR2.